This T cell receptor (gamma chain) was sequenced in a study of γδ T cells in repeated Plasmodium falciparum infection. Study-level information: The natural-infection arm compared Malian children under seasonal malaria with matched Australian children. Samples were taken at baseline, before some infections, and 21 days after each. Malian repertoires were sampled cross-sectionally without transmission and longitudinally through febrile malaria.

Flow sorting of PBMC yielded separate Vgamma9/Vdelta2+ and Vdelta2-negative gammadelta T cell populations for bulk repertoire analysis. Whole-study results and caveats: Malian children's Vdelta2-negative repertoires appeared more expanded and less diverse than Australians'.

A note on this clone: The antigen is unknown. This may stem from a read error, because a much larger clone lies one nucleotide away. The DNA is omitted, as the CDR3 cannot be located on it reliably, and the CDR3 follows TCRdb's listing.

Both ends counted, the CDR3 spans 33 residues. Germline CDR1 is VTNTFY and CDR2 is YDVSTARD (reference sequence). TCRdb re-identified clones in the multiplex PCR reads via CATT. The sample holds 27,000 or so gamma-chain clones, approximately 1.4% seen once. The sample comprised gamma-delta T cells from blood. The receptor was derived from a pool of human donors (malaria-infected and uninfected, not separated). The V gene is TRGV3; the J gene was not called. CDR3 residues: CATWDSRSLIIRNSLAVEQHLVSQVSIGRIQHF.